This T cell receptor beta chain was observed in a study of cytomegalovirus exposure and HLA in healthy donors. Study at large: The Caucasian-associated ancestry cluster held over 80% of 398 genotyped donors.

Per germline, CDR1 SGHRS and CDR2 YFSETQ. This CDR3 spans 14 amino acids. Trimming stripped 0 bases from V and 4 bases from J, with 8 bases between. The PCR used 60 Vbeta and 13 Jbeta primers. Sequencing used immunoSEQ multiplex PCR; TCRdb keeps in-frame clones, though not all of them. The sample lists about 150,000 clones, over 70% occurring once. As to this clone: Its antigen remains unknown. The sample carries other DNA sequences with the same CDR3.

General study results and limits: As a later analysis showed, several of the most significant clusters appeared to be linked to common viral pathogens.

The sequenced sample consisted of PBMCs. This rearrangement joins TRBV5-1 to TRBJ2-1; D uncertain. This receptor was obtained from a man younger than 45 in good health and CMV-seropositive. CDR3 amino acids: CASSLGSSYNEQFF. The CDR3 coding sequence is TGCGCCAGCAGCTTGGGGTCTAGTTACAATGAGCAGTTCTTC.